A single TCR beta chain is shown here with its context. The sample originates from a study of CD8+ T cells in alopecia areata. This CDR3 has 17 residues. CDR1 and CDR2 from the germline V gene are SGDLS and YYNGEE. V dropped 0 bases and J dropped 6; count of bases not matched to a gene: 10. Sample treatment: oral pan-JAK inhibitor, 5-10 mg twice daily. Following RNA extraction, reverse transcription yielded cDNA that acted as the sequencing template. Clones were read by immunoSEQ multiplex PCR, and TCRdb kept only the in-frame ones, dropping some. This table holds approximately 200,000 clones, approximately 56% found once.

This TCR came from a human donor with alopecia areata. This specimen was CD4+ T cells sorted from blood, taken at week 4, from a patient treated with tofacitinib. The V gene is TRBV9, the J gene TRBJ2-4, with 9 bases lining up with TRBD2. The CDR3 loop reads CASSVDAGGISRNIQYF. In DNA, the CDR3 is TGTGCCAGCAGCGTAGATGCGGGGGGGATCTCTAGAAACATTCAGTACTTC.